These T cell receptor beta chains were read from a single sample in a study of molecular identifiers for immune sequencing clone quantification. TCRdb ran MiXCR on the PCR reads and lists one entry per CDR3 protein. The sample has about half a million distinct CDR3 sequences, approximately 25% seen once. Sequenced material: naive CD8+ T cells from blood, with Jurkat cell RNA spiked in. These receptors all come from a human donor in good health. Some libraries in this study had Jurkat cell RNA spiked in. Each CDR3 is given with its conserved first and last residue. D genes are given only for firm matches. Clone size is shown for a subset of rows, as once, few, many or a class of expanded clone.

v_gene: TRBV4-3
abundance: many
j_gene: TRBJ2-3
d_gene: TRBD2
CDR3aa: CASSQDIAGSTDTQYF
CDR3nt: TGCGCCAGCAGCCAAGATATAGCGGGTAGCACAGATACGCAGTATTTT

v_gene: TRBV12-3/TRBV12-4
abundance: few
j_gene: TRBJ2-4
d_gene: TRBD2
CDR3aa: CASSLASAREGAKNIQYF
CDR3nt: TGTGCCAGCAGTTTAGCTTCGGCGCGGGAGGGAGCCAAAAACATTCAGTACTTC

v_gene: TRBV4-1
abundance: -
j_gene: TRBJ2-7
d_gene: -
CDR3aa: CASSEVARRYEQYF
CDR3nt: TGCGCCAGCAGCGAGGTTGCGAGGAGGTACGAGCAGTACTTC

v_gene: TRBV12-3/TRBV12-4
abundance: few
j_gene: TRBJ1-1
d_gene: TRBD1
CDR3aa: CASSSGDSLSSAEAFF
CDR3nt: TGTGCCAGCAGTTCTGGGGACAGCCTTTCCTCCGCTGAAGCTTTCTTT

v_gene: TRBV6-2/TRBV6-3
abundance: few
j_gene: TRBJ2-3
d_gene: TRBD1
CDR3aa: CASSHPGQDPTDTQYF
CDR3nt: TGTGCCAGCAGTCACCCGGGACAGGACCCCACAGATACGCAGTATTTT

v_gene: TRBV27
abundance: few
j_gene: TRBJ2-7
d_gene: -
CDR3aa: CASSMGLGYEQYF
CDR3nt: TGTGCCAGCAGTATGGGTCTAGGGTACGAGCAGTACTTC

v_gene: TRBV6-1
abundance: -
j_gene: TRBJ1-5
d_gene: -
CDR3aa: CATIGRAGALNSNQPQHF
CDR3nt: TGTGCCACCATTGGTCGGGCAGGGGCATTGAATAGCAATCAGCCCCAGCATTTT

v_gene: TRBV28
abundance: -
j_gene: TRBJ1-1
d_gene: -
CDR3aa: CASSLQRAGDEAFF
CDR3nt: TGTGCCAGCAGTTTACAACGGGCGGGGGACGAAGCTTTCTTT

v_gene: TRBV9
abundance: few
j_gene: TRBJ2-1
d_gene: TRBD2
CDR3aa: CASSGEGLAGGSSIGEQFF
CDR3nt: TGTGCCAGCAGCGGAGAGGGACTAGCGGGGGGGTCGAGTATCGGTGAGCAGTTCTTC

v_gene: TRBV4-1
abundance: few
j_gene: TRBJ1-6
d_gene: -
CDR3aa: CASSQGTNSPLHF
CDR3nt: TGCGCCAGCAGCCAGGGGACGAATTCACCCCTCCACTTT

v_gene: TRBV12-3/TRBV12-4
abundance: once
j_gene: TRBJ1-5
d_gene: -
CDR3aa: CASSPGHNSDQPQHF
CDR3nt: TGTGCCAGCAGTCCCGGACACAATAGCGATCAGCCCCAGCATTTT

v_gene: TRBV24-1
abundance: many
j_gene: TRBJ1-5
d_gene: -
CDR3aa: CATSDSRAYNQPQHF
CDR3nt: TGTGCCACCAGTGATTCCAGGGCCTACAATCAGCCCCAGCATTTT

v_gene: TRBV27
abundance: few
j_gene: TRBJ2-5
d_gene: -
CDR3aa: CASSLGLDPIVTQYF
CDR3nt: TGTGCCAGCAGTTTAGGGCTGGACCCGATCGTGACCCAGTACTTC

v_gene: TRBV20-1
abundance: -
j_gene: TRBJ2-7
d_gene: TRBD2
CDR3aa: CSARDHGLAGYFSYEQYF
CDR3nt: TGCAGTGCTAGAGATCATGGCCTAGCGGGTTACTTCTCCTACGAGCAGTACTTC

v_gene: TRBV7-2
abundance: many
j_gene: TRBJ2-5
d_gene: TRBD1
CDR3aa: CASSSPGQEETQYF
CDR3nt: TGTGCCAGCAGCTCCCCGGGACAGGAAGAGACCCAGTACTTC